Listed here are 32 T cell receptor beta chains from one sample, sequenced in a study of PD-L1 blockade in urothelial cancer. Indicated time point: pretreatment peripheral blood. Profiled with immunoSEQ multiplex PCR; TCRdb holds only in-frame clones, not every one. The data contain 40,000 to 55,000 clones, about 88% of them singletons. The source material was PBMCs, sampled around atezolizumab (anti-PD-L1) treatment. Source of these receptors: a donor at least 40 years old with urothelial cancer.

The chain uses TRBV6-5 and TRBJ1-2, with a weak D call TRBD1 (6 bases). Germline V gene data show CDR1 as MNHEY and CDR2 as SVGAGI. CDR3 length: 16 amino acids. V lost 2 bases and J lost 4, with 17 bases in between. CDR3 protein: CASSYASGVGIYGYTF. CDR3 DNA: TGTGCCAGCAGTTACGCGTCAGGGGTGGGGATCTATGGCTACACCTTC.

The genes are TRBV5-1 and TRBJ1-4; 10 bases align to TRBD1. V lost 4 bases, J lost 6 bases, and 6 bases stayed unmatched. Per the germline V gene, CDR1 is SGHRS and CDR2 is YFSETQ. This CDR3 is built from 15 residues. The CDR3 protein is CASSPAGTGDEKLFF. CDR3 nucleotide sequence: TGCGCCAGCAGCCCGGCCGGGACAGGGGATGAAAAACTGTTTTTT. Drawing the rest from reference TRBV5-1 and TRBJ1-4, the complete variable domain is KAGVTQTPRYLIKTRGQQVTLSCSPISGHRSVSWYQQTPGQGLQFLFEYFSETQRNKGNFPGRFSGRQFSNSRSEMNVSTLELGDSALYLCASSPAGTGDEKLFFGSGTQLSVL.

The CDR3 protein is CASKGGGPAGNQPQHF. The DNA of the CDR3 is TGTGCCAGCAAGGGGGGGGGTCCTGCCGGCAATCAGCCCCAGCATTTT. This chain uses TRBV7-2 with TRBJ1-5; possible D gene TRBD1, 6 bases. The CDR3 totals 16 residues. The V end was cut by 7 bases, the J end by 2 bases, with 18 bases between. Germline V CDR1 and CDR2: SGHTA, FQGNSA.

The rearrangement links TRBV9 to TRBJ1-4; D might be TRBD1 (6 bases). CDR3 length: 13 amino acids. The V end lost 4 bases, the J end lost 8 bases, and 12 bases lay between the germline ends. The germline CDR1 and CDR2 sequences are SGDLS and YYNGEE. CDR3: CASSPGGAEKLFF. CDR3 DNA: TGTGCCAGCAGCCCCGGGGGGGCCGAAAAACTGTTTTTT.

The chain joins TRBV7-2 to TRBJ2-3; weak D call: TRBD1 (6 bases). Per the germline V gene, CDR1 is SGHTA and CDR2 is FQGNSA. Deletions cut 1 base from V and 6 bases from J, with 17 bases between. The CDR3 has 16 amino acids. The CDR3 is CASSLGSTWGRDTQYF. CDR3 DNA: TGTGCCAGCAGCTTAGGTTCTACCTGGGGGCGGGATACGCAGTATTTT.

This chain links TRBV28 with TRBJ2-7, with 7 bases that match TRBD1. The CDR3 length is 13 residues. Germline assignment: CDR1 MDHEN and CDR2 SYDVKM. V trimming: 8 bases; J trimming: 4 bases; junction bases outside the gene matches: 8. CDR3 amino acids: CASEGTEKYEQYF. The CDR3 DNA sequence: TGTGCCAGCGAGGGGACAGAGAAGTACGAGCAGTACTTC. Drawing the rest from reference TRBV28 and TRBJ2-7, the complete variable domain is DVKVTQSSRYLVKRTGEKVFLECVQDMDHENMFWYRQDPGLGLRLIYFSYDVKMKEKGDIPEGYSVSREKKERFSLILESASTNQTSMYLCASEGTEKYEQYFGPGTRLTVT.

The chain couples TRBV5-1 to TRBJ1-1; weak D call: TRBD1 (6 bases). The V gene's germline CDR1 is SGHRS and CDR2 YFSETQ. The CDR3 contains 14 residues. Trimming removed 0 bases at V and 7 bases at J, with 13 bases between. CDR3 sequence: CASSLGDIAIEAFF. The CDR3 nucleotides read TGCGCCAGCAGCTTGGGGGACATAGCGATTGAAGCTTTCTTT.

The gene calls are TRBV5-6 and TRBJ2-3; D is uncertain. The CDR3 extends over 13 amino acids. V was trimmed by 2 bases and J by 6 bases, leaving 10 bases between them. Per the germline V gene, CDR1 is SGHDT and CDR2 is YYEEEE. CDR3 region: CASSFSHGDTQYF. CDR3 DNA: TGTGCCAGCAGCTTCTCGCACGGGGATACGCAGTATTTT.

V and J are TRBV28 and TRBJ1-2; 7 bases map to TRBD1. The CDR3 is made up of 14 amino acids. Germline-derived CDR1 and CDR2 are MDHEN and SYDVKM. Trimming removed 1 base from V and 4 bases from J; junction bases left unmatched: 3. The CDR3 nucleotides are TGTGCCAGCAGTTTATCGGGACAGTCCTATGGCTACACCTTC. Protein sequence: CASSLSGQSYGYTF.

This sequence joins TRBV30 and TRBJ1-5; tentatively, D is TRBD1 (6 bases). This CDR3 has 13 amino acids. Deletions cut 1 base from V and 10 bases from J, with 14 bases between. CDR1 is GTSNPN, CDR2 SVGIG, per germline (reference sequence). In DNA, the CDR3 is TGTGCCTGGAGTGCCCGGGACAACCTCCCCCAGCATTTT. Translation gives CAWSARDNLPQHF.

The CDR3 loop is CASSLALGGNTEAFF. The CDR3 DNA reads TGTGCCAGCAGCTTAGCGCTAGGGGGGAACACTGAAGCTTTCTTT. The rearrangement uses TRBV7-8 and TRBJ1-1, with a tentative D call TRBD1 (6 bases). There are 15 residues in the CDR3. The germline gives CDR1 SGHVS, CDR2 FQNEAQ. V lost 0 bases to trimming and J lost 1 base, with 9 bases between them.

The chain couples TRBV7-6 to TRBJ2-7, with 7 bases fitting TRBD2. Germline lookup yields CDR1 SGHVS and CDR2 FNYEAQ. The CDR3 sequence is 15 residues long. With 5 bases clipped from V and 6 bases from J, the junction kept 13 bases outside the gene matches. The CDR3 coding sequence is TGTGCCAGCAGCCCGACTGGGGGAGGGCCGGGCGAGCAGTACTTC. Protein product: CASSPTGGGPGEQYF.

This chain joins TRBV6-6 and TRBJ1-5, with 7 bases matching TRBD1. This CDR3 has 14 residues. Looked up from germline, CDR1 is MNHNY and CDR2 is SVGAGI (reference sequence). V was clipped by 6 bases and J by 3 bases; unmatched bases: 5. The CDR3: CASRLQGFNQPQHF. The CDR3 DNA sequence: TGTGCCAGCAGGCTACAGGGGTTCAATCAGCCCCAGCATTTT.

This chain connects TRBV11-3 to TRBJ2-1; 9 bases line up with TRBD2. Germline assignment: CDR1 SGHNT and CDR2 YENEEA. The CDR3 length is 16 residues. The V and J ends lost 5 bases and 10 bases, in that order; junction bases with no gene match: 15. The CDR3 DNA follows: TGTGCCAGCAGCCCCAAGGGCGGGAGGGCCAGGGGGGAGCAGTTCTTC. Translation: CASSPKGGRARGEQFF.

The chain recombines TRBV9 with TRBJ2-1; TRBD1 agrees at 9 bases. V lost 3 bases to trimming and J lost 10 bases; unmatched junction nucleotides: 2. Germline assignment: CDR1 SGDLS and CDR2 YYNGEE. The CDR3 is made up of 12 amino acids. CDR3 nucleotide sequence: TGTGCCAGCAGCGGGGGGACAGGGGAGCAGTTCTTC. Protein: CASSGGTGEQFF.

J is TRBJ2-7 and V is TRBV7-2; TRBD2 matches 11 bases. Germline V gene lookup returns CDR1 SGHTA and CDR2 FQGNSA. The CDR3 runs 14 residues. The V segment lost 5 bases and the J segment 7 bases; nucleotides outside the gene matches: 7. This CDR3 reads CASSRPGLAVEQYF. DNA for the CDR3: TGTGCCAGCAGCCGCCCGGGACTAGCGGTTGAGCAGTACTTC.

This chain connects TRBV5-4 to TRBJ1-1; TRBD1 might be the D (5 bases). The CDR3 totals 14 residues. Per germline, CDR1 SGHNT and CDR2 YYREEE (reference sequence). V lost 4 bases to trimming and J lost 1 base, with 11 bases between them. The DNA of the CDR3 is TGTGCCAGCAGCGGATGGGGGGGGAACACTGAAGCTTTCTTT. This translates into CASSGWGGNTEAFF.

In its sample, this clone was seen a few times. The junction does not match germline at one end; this may be a read error. The genes are TRBV5-8 and TRBJ1-2; the match to TRBD1 covers 7 bases. Germline lookup yields CDR1 SGHTS and CDR2 YDEGEE. The CDR3 extends over 12 amino acids. Here the CDR3 reads CASSLPLGQPRF. CDR3 coding DNA: TGTGCCAGCAGCCTTCCCTTGGGACAGCCACGCTTC.

The chain joins TRBV6-1 to TRBJ1-5, with D hard to call. Per the germline V gene, CDR1 is MNHNS and CDR2 is SASEGT. The CDR3 loop spans 14 amino acids. V lost 0 bases to trimming and J lost 3 bases, with 6 bases between them. CDR3 coding DNA: TGTGCCAGCAGTGAAGCGGGCCCCAATCAGCCCCAGCATTTT. It codes for CASSEAGPNQPQHF.

The chain employs TRBV30 and TRBJ2-4, with TRBD2 identical over 15 bases. V lost 8 bases, J lost 15 bases, and 11 bases stayed unmatched. This CDR3 is 13 amino acids long. Germline V gene sequence: CDR1 GTSNPN, CDR2 SVGIG (reference sequence). The CDR3 DNA reads TGTGCCGGAGGACTAGCGGGAGGGCTCAGTCCGTACTTC. Translated: CAGGLAGGLSPYF.

The chain is built from TRBV7-2 and TRBJ1-2; 7 positions agree with TRBD1. The germline CDR1 and CDR2 sequences are SGHTA and FQGNSA. The CDR3 length is 15 residues. V was pared by 5 bases and J by 2 bases, with 8 bases of the junction left unmatched. The CDR3 sequence: CASSSGQARNYGYTF. The CDR3 nucleotides are TGTGCCAGCAGCAGCGGACAGGCTCGAAACTATGGCTACACCTTC.

This chain joins TRBV5-1 and TRBJ2-5, with 9 bases lining up with TRBD2. CDR3 length: 15 amino acids. The V segment lost 3 bases and the J segment 5 bases; nucleotides outside the gene matches: 8. Germline V gene data show CDR1 as SGHRS and CDR2 as YFSETQ. The CDR3 nucleotides read TGCGCCAGCAGCTCCGCGGGAGGGCCGGGTGAGACCCAGTACTTC. Its translation: CASSSAGGPGETQYF.

This clone occurred once. The DNA for the CDR3 is TGCGCCAGCAGCCCGACTAAGCCCACGGAGACCCAGTACTTC. This sequence encodes CASSPTKPTETQYF. The chain employs TRBV5-1 and TRBJ2-5; possibly TRBD2 for D (5 bases). The V gene's germline CDR1 is SGHRS and CDR2 YFSETQ. With 4 bases removed from V and 5 bases from J, the gap between germline ends came to 15 bases. The CDR3 extends over 14 amino acids.

The chain recombines TRBV7-9 with TRBJ2-1, with 9 bases matching TRBD2. This CDR3 has 15 residues. Germline V CDR1 and CDR2: SEHNR, FQNEAQ (reference sequence). Unmatched junction bases numbered 8, after V lost 5 bases and J lost 6 bases. For the CDR3, the DNA is TGTGCCAGCAGCCCCCCTCCAGCGGGAGGCAATGAGCAGTTCTTC. This translates into CASSPPPAGGNEQFF.

This clone came up a few times. This chain joins TRBV7-8 and TRBJ1-1; a weak D match, TRBD1 (5 bases). CDR1 and CDR2 from the germline V gene are SGHVS and FQNEAQ. Trimming took off 5 bases at V and 7 bases at J, with 23 bases between the two ends. The CDR3 consists of 16 residues. The CDR3 DNA reads as TGTGCCAGCAGCCCTGCCCCAACGACAGTGGGGCTTGAAGCTTTCTTT. The encoded protein is CASSPAPTTVGLEAFF.

The chain combines TRBV6-6 with TRBJ2-7; a possible D gene is TRBD1 (6 bases). With 1 base removed from V and 0 bases from J, the gap between germline ends came to 10 bases. The CDR3 loop spans 15 amino acids. Germline CDR1 MNHNY, CDR2 SVGAGI (reference sequence). The CDR3 DNA sequence: TGTGCCAGCAGTTACTACCAGGGGCGCTCCTACGAGCAGTACTTC. Its translation is CASSYYQGRSYEQYF.

CDR3 in amino acids: CASSLAAGGGETQYF. CDR3 bases: TGTGCCAGCAGCTTAGCCGCCGGCGGGGGGGAGACCCAGTACTTC. The V call is TRBV7-9, the J call TRBJ2-5; 8 nucleotides line up with TRBD2. The J segment lost 5 bases and the V segment lost 0 bases, leaving 5 bases of the junction unmatched. This CDR3 region has 15 residues. Germline CDR1 SEHNR, CDR2 FQNEAQ (reference sequence).

As for this clone: Other DNA sequences from this sample encode an identical CDR3 as well. V gene TRBV18 combines with J gene TRBJ2-2; TRBD2 matches at 10 bases. Germline V gene data show CDR1 as KGHSH and CDR2 as LQKENI. The CDR3 covers 16 residues. V lost 3 bases and J lost 2; bases outside the gene matches: 3. The CDR3 coding sequence is TGTGCCAGCTCACCCCGGACTAGCGGTAACACCGGGGAGCTGTTTTTT. It translates to CASSPRTSGNTGELFF.

This clone was counted once. The DNA for the CDR3 is TGTGCCACCAGCAGAAAAACAGGGGGCCCCTATGGCTACACCTTC. It is translated as CATSRKTGGPYGYTF. This sequence joins TRBV15 and TRBJ1-2; 9 bases agree with TRBD1. The CDR3 contains 15 residues. The V gene's germline CDR1 is LNHNV and CDR2 YYDKDF (reference sequence). Trimming at V came to 2 bases and at J to 4 bases, leaving 5 bases not matched to a gene.

The chain recombines TRBV7-2 with TRBJ1-1, with a possible D match to TRBD1 (5 bases). Trimming took off 2 bases at V and 4 bases at J, with 17 bases between the two ends. The length of the CDR3 is 16 residues. CDR1 and CDR2 (germline): SGHTA, FQGNSA. The DNA for the CDR3 is TGTGCCAGCAGCTTACAGGGAGGGGCCTTGAGCACTGAAGCTTTCTTT. Translating it yields CASSLQGGALSTEAFF.

V and J are TRBV18 and TRBJ2-5; weak D call: TRBD2 (5 bases). The CDR3 sequence is 16 residues long. Germline V gives CDR1 KGHSH, CDR2 LQKENI. The V and J ends lost 3 bases and 4 bases respectively, with 18 bases between them. In DNA, the CDR3 is TGTGCCAGCTCACCCCGGAGGTTTGGCAGTGCAGAGACCCAGTACTTC. Its protein product is CASSPRRFGSAETQYF. The complete variable domain, with remaining parts taken from reference TRBV18 and TRBJ2-5, reads NAGVMQNPRHLVRRRGQEARLRCSPMKGHSHVYWYRQLPEEGLKFMVYLQKENIIDESGMPKERFSAEFPKEGPSILRIQQVVRGDSAAYFCASSPRRFGSAETQYFGPGTRLLVL.

The chain is built from TRBV5-6 and TRBJ2-3; unclear D gene. V lost 4 bases to trimming and J lost 6 bases, with 12 bases between them. The CDR3 loop spans 13 amino acids. Germline-derived CDR1 and CDR2 are SGHDT and YYEEEE. The CDR3 DNA is TGTGCCAGCAGCCACGTAGTAGTTGATACGCAGTATTTT. Translated, it gives CASSHVVVDTQYF.